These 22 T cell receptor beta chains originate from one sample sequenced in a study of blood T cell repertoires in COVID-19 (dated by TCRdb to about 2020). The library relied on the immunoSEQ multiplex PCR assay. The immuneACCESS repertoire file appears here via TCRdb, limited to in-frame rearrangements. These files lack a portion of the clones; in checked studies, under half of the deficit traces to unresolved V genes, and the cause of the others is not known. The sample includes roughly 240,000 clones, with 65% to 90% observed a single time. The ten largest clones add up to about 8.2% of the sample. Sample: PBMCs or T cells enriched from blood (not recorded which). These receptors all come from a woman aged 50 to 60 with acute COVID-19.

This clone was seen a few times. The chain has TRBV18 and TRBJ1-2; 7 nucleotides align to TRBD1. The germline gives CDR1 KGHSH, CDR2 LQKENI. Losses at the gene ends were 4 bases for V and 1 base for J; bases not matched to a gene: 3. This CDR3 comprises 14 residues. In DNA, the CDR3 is TGTGCCAGCTCACAGGGGGCGCATAACTATGGCTACACCTTC. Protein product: CASSQGAHNYGYTF.

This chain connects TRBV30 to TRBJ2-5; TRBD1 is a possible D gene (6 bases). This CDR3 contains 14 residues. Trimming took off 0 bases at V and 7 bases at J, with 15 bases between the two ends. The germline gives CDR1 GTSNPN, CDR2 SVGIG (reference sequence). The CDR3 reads CAWSVGGPVGTQYF. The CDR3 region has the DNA TGTGCCTGGAGTGTAGGGGGACCTGTAGGGACCCAGTACTTC.

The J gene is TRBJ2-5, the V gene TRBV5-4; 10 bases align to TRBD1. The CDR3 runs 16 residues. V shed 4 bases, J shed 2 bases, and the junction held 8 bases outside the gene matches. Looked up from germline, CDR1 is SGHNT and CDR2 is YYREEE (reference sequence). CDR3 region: CASSQPGQGWQETQYF. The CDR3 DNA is TGTGCCAGCAGCCAACCGGGACAGGGGTGGCAAGAGACCCAGTACTTC.

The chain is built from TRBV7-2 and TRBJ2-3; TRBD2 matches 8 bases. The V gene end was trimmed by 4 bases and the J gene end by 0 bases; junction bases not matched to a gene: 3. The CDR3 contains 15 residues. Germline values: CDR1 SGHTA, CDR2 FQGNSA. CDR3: CASSSLAGSTDTQYF. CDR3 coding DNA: TGTGCCAGCAGCTCATTAGCGGGAAGCACAGATACGCAGTATTTT.

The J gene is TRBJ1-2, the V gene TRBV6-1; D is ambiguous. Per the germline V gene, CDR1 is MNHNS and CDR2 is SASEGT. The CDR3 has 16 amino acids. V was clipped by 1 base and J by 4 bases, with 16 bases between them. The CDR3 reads CASSEVGQAPFYGYTF. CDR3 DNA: TGTGCCAGCAGTGAAGTAGGCCAGGCCCCTTTCTATGGCTACACCTTC.

DNA of the CDR3: TGTGCCAGCATTGGGACAGGGGTTGGAGAAAAACTGTTTTTT. Amino acid sequence: CASIGTGVGEKLFF. The J gene is TRBJ1-4, the V gene TRBV27, with 10 positions matching TRBD1. The germline V gene has CDR1 MNHEY and CDR2 SMNVEV (reference sequence). The CDR3 covers 14 residues. The V and J ends lost 7 bases and 8 bases, in that order; junction bases with no gene match: 7.

The CDR3 DNA reads TGTGCCAGCAGCTCCAGACAGGGAAATACCGGTGGCTACACCTTC. Translated: CASSSRQGNTGGYTF. The chain carries TRBV11-2 and TRBJ1-2; 7 bases are shared with TRBD1. The CDR3 consists of 15 residues. From germline, CDR1 is SGHAT and CDR2 FQNNGV. V lost 4 bases, J lost 7 bases, and 12 bases stayed unmatched.

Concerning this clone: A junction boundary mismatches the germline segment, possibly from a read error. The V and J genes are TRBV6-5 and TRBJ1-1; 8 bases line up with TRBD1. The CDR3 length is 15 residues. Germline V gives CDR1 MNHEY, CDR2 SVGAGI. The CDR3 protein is CASSDSTGGRTEAFF. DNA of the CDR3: TGTGCCAGCAGTGACTCAACAGGGGGAAGGACTGAAGCTTTCTTT.

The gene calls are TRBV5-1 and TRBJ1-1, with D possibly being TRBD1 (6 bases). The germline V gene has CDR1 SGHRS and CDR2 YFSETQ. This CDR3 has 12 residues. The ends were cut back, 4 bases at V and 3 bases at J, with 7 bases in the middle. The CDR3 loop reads CASSRTDTEAFF. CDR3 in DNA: TGCGCCAGCAGCAGGACAGACACTGAAGCTTTCTTT.

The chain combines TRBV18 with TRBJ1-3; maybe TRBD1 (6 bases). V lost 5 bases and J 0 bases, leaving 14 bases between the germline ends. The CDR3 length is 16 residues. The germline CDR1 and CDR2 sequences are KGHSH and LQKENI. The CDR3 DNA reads TGTGCCAGCTCATTCGGACAGCAGAGCTCTGGAAACACCATATATTTT. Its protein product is CASSFGQQSSGNTIYF.

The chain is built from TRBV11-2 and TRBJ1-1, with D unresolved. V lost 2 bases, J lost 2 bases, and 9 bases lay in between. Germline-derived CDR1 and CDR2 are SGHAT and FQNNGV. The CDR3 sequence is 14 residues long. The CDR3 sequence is CASSLNQANTEAFF. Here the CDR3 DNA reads TGTGCCAGCAGCTTAAATCAGGCTAACACTGAAGCTTTCTTT.

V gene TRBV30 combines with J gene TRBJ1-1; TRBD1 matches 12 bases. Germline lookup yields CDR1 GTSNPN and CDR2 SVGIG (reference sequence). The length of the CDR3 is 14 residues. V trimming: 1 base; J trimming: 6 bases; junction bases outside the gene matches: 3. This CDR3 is CAWSAGQGAPEAFF. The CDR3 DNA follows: TGTGCCTGGAGTGCGGGACAGGGGGCCCCTGAAGCTTTCTTT.

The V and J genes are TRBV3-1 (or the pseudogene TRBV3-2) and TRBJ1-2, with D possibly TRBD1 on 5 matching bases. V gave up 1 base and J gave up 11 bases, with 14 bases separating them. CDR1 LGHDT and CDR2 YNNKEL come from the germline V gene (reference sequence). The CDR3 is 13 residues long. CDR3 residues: CASSQARLGGYTF. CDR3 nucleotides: TGTGCCAGCAGCCAAGCGAGGTTGGGGGGTTACACCTTC.

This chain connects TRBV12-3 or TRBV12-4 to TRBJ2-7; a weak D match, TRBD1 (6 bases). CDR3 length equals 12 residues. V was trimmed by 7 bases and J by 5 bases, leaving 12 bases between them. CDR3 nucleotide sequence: TGTGCCAGCAAATTAGGACAGAACGAGCAGTACTTC. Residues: CASKLGQNEQYF.

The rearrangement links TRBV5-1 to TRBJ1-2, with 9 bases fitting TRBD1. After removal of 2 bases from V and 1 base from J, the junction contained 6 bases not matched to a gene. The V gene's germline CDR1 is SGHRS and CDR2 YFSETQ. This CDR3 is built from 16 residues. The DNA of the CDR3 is TGCGCCAGCAGCTTCGCGGGACAGGGAGATAACTATGGCTACACCTTC. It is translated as CASSFAGQGDNYGYTF.

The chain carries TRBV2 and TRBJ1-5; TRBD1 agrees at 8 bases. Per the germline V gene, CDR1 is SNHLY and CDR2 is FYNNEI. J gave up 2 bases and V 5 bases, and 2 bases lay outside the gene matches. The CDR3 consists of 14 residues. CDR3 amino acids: CASSPQGGNQPQHF. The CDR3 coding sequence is TGTGCCAGCAGTCCACAGGGGGGCAATCAGCCCCAGCATTTT.

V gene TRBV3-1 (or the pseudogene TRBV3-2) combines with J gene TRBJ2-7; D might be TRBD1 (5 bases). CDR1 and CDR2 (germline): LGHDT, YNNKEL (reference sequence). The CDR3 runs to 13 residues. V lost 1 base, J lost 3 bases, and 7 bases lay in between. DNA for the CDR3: TGTGCCAGCAGCCAAGGGGGCTGCTACGAGCAGTACTTC. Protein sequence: CASSQGGCYEQYF.

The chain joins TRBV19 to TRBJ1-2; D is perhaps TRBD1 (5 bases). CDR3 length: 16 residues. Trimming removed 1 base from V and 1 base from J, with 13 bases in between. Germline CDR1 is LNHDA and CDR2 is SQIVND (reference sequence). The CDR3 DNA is TGTGCCAGTAGTATAGTGGAGTTAGGGGTTAACTATGGCTACACCTTC. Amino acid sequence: CASSIVELGVNYGYTF.

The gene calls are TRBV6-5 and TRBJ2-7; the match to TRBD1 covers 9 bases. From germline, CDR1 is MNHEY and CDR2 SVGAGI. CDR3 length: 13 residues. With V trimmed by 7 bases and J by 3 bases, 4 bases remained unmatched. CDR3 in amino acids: CASTNRGHYEQYF. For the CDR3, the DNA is TGTGCCAGCACAAACAGGGGGCACTACGAGCAGTACTTC.

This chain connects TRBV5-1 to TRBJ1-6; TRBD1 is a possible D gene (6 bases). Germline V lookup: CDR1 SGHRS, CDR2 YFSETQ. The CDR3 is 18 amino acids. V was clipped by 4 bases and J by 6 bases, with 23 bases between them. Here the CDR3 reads CASSPEVRDTRPNSPLHF. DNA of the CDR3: TGCGCCAGCAGCCCGGAGGTCCGGGACACCAGACCTAATTCACCCCTCCACTTT.

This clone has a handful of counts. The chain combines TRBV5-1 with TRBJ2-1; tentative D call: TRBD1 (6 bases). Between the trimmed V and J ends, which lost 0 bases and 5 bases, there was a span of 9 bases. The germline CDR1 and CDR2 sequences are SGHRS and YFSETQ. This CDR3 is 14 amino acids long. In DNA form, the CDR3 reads TGCGCCAGCAGCTTGGGGGGGCCTAACAATGAGCAGTTCTTC. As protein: CASSLGGPNNEQFF.

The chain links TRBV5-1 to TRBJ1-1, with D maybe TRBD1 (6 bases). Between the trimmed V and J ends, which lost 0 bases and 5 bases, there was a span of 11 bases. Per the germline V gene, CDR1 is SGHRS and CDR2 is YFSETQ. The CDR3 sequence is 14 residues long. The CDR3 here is CASSLGGPGTEAFF. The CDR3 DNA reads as TGCGCCAGCAGCTTGGGGGGGCCTGGGACTGAAGCTTTCTTT.